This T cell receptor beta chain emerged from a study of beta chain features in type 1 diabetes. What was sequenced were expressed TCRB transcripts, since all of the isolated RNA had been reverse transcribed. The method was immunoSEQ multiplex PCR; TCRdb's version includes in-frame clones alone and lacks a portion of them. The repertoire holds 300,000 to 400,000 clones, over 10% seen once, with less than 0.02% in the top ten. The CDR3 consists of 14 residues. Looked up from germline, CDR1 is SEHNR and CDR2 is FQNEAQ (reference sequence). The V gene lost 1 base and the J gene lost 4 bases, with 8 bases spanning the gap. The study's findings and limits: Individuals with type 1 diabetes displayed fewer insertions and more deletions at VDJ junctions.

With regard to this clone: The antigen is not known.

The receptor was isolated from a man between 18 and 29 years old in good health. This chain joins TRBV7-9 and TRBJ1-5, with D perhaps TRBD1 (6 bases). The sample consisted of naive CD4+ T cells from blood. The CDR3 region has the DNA TGTGCCAGCAGCTTAGACAGGGTTAATCAGCCCCAGCATTTT. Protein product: CASSLDRVNQPQHF. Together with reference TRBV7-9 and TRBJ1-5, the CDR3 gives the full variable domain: DTGVSQNPRHKITKRGQNVTFRCDPISEHNRLYWYRQTLGQGPEFLTYFQNEAQLEKSRLLSDRFSAERPKGSFSTLEIQRTEQGDSAMYLCASSLDRVNQPQHFGDGTRLSIL.